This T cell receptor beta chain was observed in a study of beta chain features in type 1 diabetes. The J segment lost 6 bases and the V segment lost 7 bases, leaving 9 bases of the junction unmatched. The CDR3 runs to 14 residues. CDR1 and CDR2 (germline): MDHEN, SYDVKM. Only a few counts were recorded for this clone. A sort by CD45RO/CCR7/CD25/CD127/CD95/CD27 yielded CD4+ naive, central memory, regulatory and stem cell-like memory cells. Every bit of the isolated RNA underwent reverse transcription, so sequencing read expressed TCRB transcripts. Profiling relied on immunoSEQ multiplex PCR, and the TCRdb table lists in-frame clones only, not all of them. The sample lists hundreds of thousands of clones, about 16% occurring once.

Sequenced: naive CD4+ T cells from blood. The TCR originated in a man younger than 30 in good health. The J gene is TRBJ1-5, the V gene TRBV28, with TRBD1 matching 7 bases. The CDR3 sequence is CASKEGAGGQPQHF. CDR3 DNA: TGTGCCAGCAAGGAGGGGGCGGGCGGTCAGCCCCAGCATTTT.